Below, 20 T cell receptor beta chains from the same sample are listed, as sequenced in a study of CXCR3-negative and CXCR3-positive naive CD8 T cells (dated by TCRdb to 2018 to 2020). Sequencer: NextSeq 550. The Human TCR Profiling Kit (MiLaboratory) was used to make UMI-labeled 5' RACE TRB cDNA libraries. One entry per CDR3 protein sequence results from the TCRdb reprocessing of the reads, with DNA left out. The record for this sample contains about 48,000 distinct CDR3 sequences. The ten largest clones represent 15% of the sample. Input material: memory CD8+ T cells from blood. The cell subset or site label corresponds to: conventional CD8+ memory T cells (TMEM), sorted as controls. These receptors all come from a human donor in good health. Some clones in this sample may be carry-over from other donors' samples.

The rearrangement links TRBV6-5 to TRBJ2-4; the TRBD2 assignment by TCRdb is unverifiable without DNA. Germline loops: CDR1 MNHEY, CDR2 SVGAGI. The CDR3 has 15 amino acids. This CDR3 reads CASSYSAGDKNIQYF.

This chain links TRBV29-1 with TRBJ2-3; the D call from TCRdb, TRBD2, cannot be confirmed without DNA. The CDR3 is made up of 15 amino acids. The germline V gene encodes CDR1 SQVTM and CDR2 ANQGSEA. The CDR3 loop reads CSVEEASGLEDTQYF.

The J gene is TRBJ2-7, the V gene TRBV28; the D call from TCRdb, TRBD1, cannot be confirmed without DNA. The length of the CDR3 is 14 residues. CDR1 is MDHEN, CDR2 SYDVKM, per germline. The CDR3 reads CASSQGQIAYEQYF. Drawing the rest from reference TRBV28 and TRBJ2-7, the complete variable domain is DVKVTQSSRYLVKRTGEKVFLECVQDMDHENMFWYRQDPGLGLRLIYFSYDVKMKEKGDIPEGYSVSREKKERFSLILESASTNQTSMYLCASSQGQIAYEQYFGPGTRLTVT.

The rearrangement uses TRBV7-9 and TRBJ2-7; the TCRdb D gene call, TRBD1, has no DNA to confirm it. The CDR3 contains 15 residues. Per the germline V gene, CDR1 is SEHNR and CDR2 is FQNEAQ (reference sequence). The CDR3 sequence: CASSLADRGPYEQYF.

V gene TRBV28 combines with J gene TRBJ1-1. CDR3 length equals 13 residues. The germline V gene encodes CDR1 MDHEN and CDR2 SYDVKM. The CDR3 loop is CATAWRGAGEAFF. The complete variable domain, with remaining parts taken from reference TRBV28 and TRBJ1-1, reads DVKVTQSSRYLVKRTGEKVFLECVQDMDHENMFWYRQDPGLGLRLIYFSYDVKMKEKGDIPEGYSVSREKKERFSLILESASTNQTSMYLCATAWRGAGEAFFGQGTRLTVV.

This chain joins TRBV12-3 or TRBV12-4 and TRBJ1-5. The CDR3 extends over 15 amino acids. CDR3 region: CASSFFGMGNQPQHF.

V is TRBV7-9 and J is TRBJ1-4; TCRdb picks TRBD1, but there is no DNA to check that call. The CDR3 is 15 amino acids. Germline CDR1 SEHNR, CDR2 FQNEAQ (reference sequence). The CDR3 loop is CASSFLQGVDEKLFF.

This chain joins TRBV6-4 and TRBJ2-1; TCRdb outputs TRBD2, but without DNA this stays unchecked. CDR1 MRHNA and CDR2 SNTAGT come from the germline V gene. The CDR3 length is 14 residues. CDR3: CASSDLAGGNEQFF.

V is TRBV10-2 and J is TRBJ2-7; TCRdb proposes TRBD2, but this gene call is untestable without DNA. Germline CDR1 reads WSHSY; CDR2 reads SAAADI. The CDR3 sequence is 18 residues long. The CDR3 sequence: CASTEPLAGGPLYYEQYF.

The V and J genes are TRBV12-3 or TRBV12-4 and TRBJ2-7. This CDR3 is built from 14 residues. CDR3 sequence reads: CASSQTDITYEQYF.

This CDR3 reads CSVELVGDTQYF. The J gene is TRBJ2-3, the V gene TRBV29-1; TCRdb designates TRBD2, a call that cannot be tested without DNA. The CDR3 runs 12 residues. Germline V gives CDR1 SQVTM, CDR2 ANQGSEA.

The chain carries TRBV3-1 and TRBJ2-6; TCRdb calls TRBD1, which cannot be checked without DNA. This CDR3 comprises 21 residues. CDR1 and CDR2 (germline): LGHDT, YNNKEL (reference sequence). CDR3 in amino acids: CASSQDPRGSLGFSGANVLTF.

The gene calls are TRBV20-1 and TRBJ2-1; TCRdb indicates TRBD2, and absent DNA this call remains unverified. Germline V gives CDR1 DFQATT, CDR2 SNEGSKA (reference sequence). This CDR3 is 14 amino acids long. The chain's CDR3 is CSAPRAIAGNEQFF.

V is TRBV12-3 or TRBV12-4 and J is TRBJ1-1. The CDR3 spans 14 residues. The CDR3 protein is CASSLRRMNTEAFF.

The chain carries TRBV7-3 and TRBJ2-5; TCRdb's D call of TRBD2 is untestable without DNA. This CDR3 contains 14 residues. The V gene's germline CDR1 is SGHTA and CDR2 FQGTGA. The CDR3 is CASSRGGDGETQYF.

The chain combines TRBV29-1 with TRBJ2-7; no DNA is available, so the TRBD1 call from TCRdb remains unchecked. Germline V gene data show CDR1 as SQVTM and CDR2 as ANQGSEA. There are 12 residues in the CDR3. The CDR3: CSVVIRVGEQYF.

In terms of frequency, this clonotype is medium-sized. The J gene is TRBJ2-4, the V gene TRBV14; the D call from TCRdb, TRBD1, cannot be confirmed without DNA. This CDR3 spans 13 amino acids. CDR1 SGHDN and CDR2 FVKESK come from the germline V gene. The CDR3 sequence: CASSQQTYGPQYF.

The V gene is TRBV5-1, the J gene TRBJ2-2; TCRdb selects TRBD1, and the lack of DNA leaves this call unchecked. The CDR3 totals 15 residues. Germline V lookup: CDR1 SGHRS, CDR2 YFSETQ. The CDR3 spells CASNPGGAWTGELFF.

The rearrangement joins TRBV9 to TRBJ2-7; the D call of TRBD2 rests on TCRdb alone, since no DNA is present to check it. The CDR3 has 15 amino acids. CDR1 SGDLS and CDR2 YYNGEE come from the germline V gene. CDR3 residues: CASSVAASGAYEQYF. Complete variable domain (other parts from reference TRBV9 and TRBJ2-7): DSGVTQTPKHLITATGQRVTLRCSPRSGDLSVYWYQQSLDQGLQFLIQYYNGEERAKGNILERFSAQQFPDLHSELNLSSLELGDSALYFCASSVAASGAYEQYFGPGTRLTVT.

This chain joins TRBV5-5 and TRBJ2-3. Germline V gene lookup returns CDR1 SGHKS and CDR2 YYEKEE (reference sequence). The CDR3 runs to 13 residues. CDR3 sequence: CASSLAGTDTQYF.